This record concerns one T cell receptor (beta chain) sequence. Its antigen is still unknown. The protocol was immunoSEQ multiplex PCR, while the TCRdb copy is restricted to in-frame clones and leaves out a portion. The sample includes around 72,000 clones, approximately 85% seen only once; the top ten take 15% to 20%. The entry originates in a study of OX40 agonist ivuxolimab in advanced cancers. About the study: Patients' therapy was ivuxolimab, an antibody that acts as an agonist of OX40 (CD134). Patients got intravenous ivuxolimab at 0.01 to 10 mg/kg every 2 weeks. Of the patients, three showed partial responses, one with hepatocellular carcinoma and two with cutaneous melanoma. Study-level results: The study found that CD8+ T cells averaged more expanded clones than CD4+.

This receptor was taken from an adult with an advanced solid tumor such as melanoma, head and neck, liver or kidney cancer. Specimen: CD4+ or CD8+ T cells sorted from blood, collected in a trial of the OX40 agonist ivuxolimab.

CDR3 in amino acids: CASSLTLGEVTGELFF. The CDR3 DNA reads as TGTGCCAGCAGCCTAACCTTAGGAGAGGTCACCGGGGAGCTGTTTTTT. The chain is built from TRBV5-6 and TRBJ2-2; D is unresolved. V was clipped by 4 bases and J by 4 bases, with 17 bases between them. The CDR3 length is 16 residues. Germline-derived CDR1 and CDR2 are SGHDT and YYEEEE.